What follows is one TCR beta chain and its context. Repertoires were generated with immunoSEQ multiplex PCR, while TCRdb's copy carries only in-frame clones and drops some. The repertoire has around 21,000 clones, around 88% of them found once; the top ten carry about 7.2%. This record belongs to a study of PD-1 and CTLA-4 blockade in melanoma. Germline V lookup: CDR1 KGHSH, CDR2 LQKENI. V was clipped by 3 bases and J by 4 bases; unmatched bases: 2. This CDR3 contains 13 residues. This specimen was CD8+ T cells from peripheral blood, taken before anti-PD-1 treatment. The receptor comes from a human donor with melanoma. This chain connects TRBV18 to TRBJ1-2; 7 bases agree with TRBD1. The CDR3 DNA reads TGTGCCAGCTCACCCGGGACAGCCTATGGCTACACCTTC. Its protein is CASSPGTAYGYTF. Variable domain in full (rest from reference TRBV18 and TRBJ1-2): NAGVMQNPRHLVRRRGQEARLRCSPMKGHSHVYWYRQLPEEGLKFMVYLQKENIIDESGMPKERFSAEFPKEGPSILRIQQVVRGDSAAYFCASSPGTAYGYTFGSGTRLTVV.